Shown below are 25 T cell receptor beta chains from a single sample sequenced in a study of cytomegalovirus exposure and HLA in healthy donors. Amplification used 60 Vbeta primers and 13 Jbeta primers. TCRdb's table, derived via immunoSEQ multiplex PCR, lists solely in-frame clones and lacks some. This table holds 150,000 to 200,000 clones, 75% to 90% found once. Material: PBMCs. These receptors were collected from a man aged 50-59 years in good health and CMV-seronegative.

As to this clone: This CDR3 is also generated by other DNA sequences in the sample. The chain uses TRBV9 and TRBJ2-1; no clear D. Germline loops: CDR1 SGDLS, CDR2 YYNGEE. This CDR3 has 15 amino acids. V lost 0 bases to trimming and J lost 1 base, with 8 bases between them. The CDR3 bases are TGTGCCAGCAGCGTAGCTGGCGGATCCTACAATGAGCAGTTCTTC. This sequence encodes CASSVAGGSYNEQFF.

The V gene is TRBV2, the J gene TRBJ2-1; TRBD2 agrees at 9 bases. Germline V gene sequence: CDR1 SNHLY, CDR2 FYNNEI. J lost 3 bases, V lost 10 bases, and 10 bases had no gene match. CDR3 size: 15 residues. This CDR3 is CATRGERGDYNEQFF. The CDR3, as DNA: TGTGCCACCCGAGGGGAGCGGGGGGACTACAATGAGCAGTTCTTC.

This clone was seen only a few times. This chain links TRBV7-6 with TRBJ2-7; D might be TRBD1 (5 bases). The CDR3 has 14 amino acids. CDR1 is SGHVS, CDR2 FNYEAQ, per germline. Deletions cut 2 bases from V and 5 bases from J, with 13 bases between. The CDR3 region is CASSLSTGSDEQYF. CDR3 coding DNA: TGTGCCAGCAGCTTAAGCACAGGTTCAGACGAGCAGTACTTC.

The count of this clone is one. This chain connects TRBV10-2 to TRBJ1-1; 7 positions match TRBD1. The trim removed 5 bases at V and 5 bases at J, leaving 2 bases unmatched. This CDR3 is 12 amino acids long. CDR1 is WSHSY and CDR2 is SAAADI in the germline V gene. In DNA, the CDR3 is TGCGCCAGCAGTTCAGGGGGGACTGAAGCTTTCTTT. It encodes CASSSGGTEAFF.

The V gene is TRBV7-2, the J gene TRBJ1-2; D not resolved. The germline V and J ends were trimmed by 1 base and 5 bases, with 8 bases remaining between them. Germline values: CDR1 SGHTA, CDR2 FQGNSA. This CDR3 contains 13 residues. This CDR3 is CASSLGTSYGYTF. DNA for the CDR3: TGTGCCAGCAGCTTAGGGACTTCGTATGGCTACACCTTC.

This chain joins TRBV5-6 and TRBJ2-7; D remains ambiguous. Between the trimmed V and J ends, which lost 1 base and 1 base, there was a span of 9 bases. This CDR3 contains 14 residues. Germline V gene data show CDR1 as SGHDT and CDR2 as YYEEEE. CDR3 protein: CASSLSYPSYEQYF. The CDR3 DNA follows: TGTGCCAGCAGCTTGTCGTATCCGTCCTACGAGCAGTACTTC.

The V call is TRBV5-1, the J call TRBJ2-3; the D gene is possibly TRBD2 (6 bases). CDR1 and CDR2 from the germline V gene are SGHRS and YFSETQ. Trimming pared 5 bases from V and 1 base from J, leaving 8 bases between. The CDR3 runs 13 residues. CDR3 loop: CASSLAGTDTQYF. For the CDR3, the DNA is TGCGCCAGCAGTTTAGCGGGCACAGATACGCAGTATTTT. Complete variable domain (other parts from reference TRBV5-1 and TRBJ2-3): KAGVTQTPRYLIKTRGQQVTLSCSPISGHRSVSWYQQTPGQGLQFLFEYFSETQRNKGNFPGRFSGRQFSNSRSEMNVSTLELGDSALYLCASSLAGTDTQYFGPGTRLTVL.

The chain uses TRBV20-1 and TRBJ2-7, with unresolved D. Per the germline V gene, CDR1 is DFQATT and CDR2 is SNEGSKA (reference sequence). This CDR3 comprises 11 residues. The V gene lost 4 bases and the J gene lost 5 bases, with 9 bases spanning the gap. The CDR3 region is CSANVRDEQYF. In DNA, the CDR3 is TGCAGTGCTAATGTCCGGGACGAGCAGTACTTC.

The V gene is TRBV11-3, the J gene TRBJ2-1; TRBD2 matches 10 bases. CDR3 length: 15 residues. The germline V gene has CDR1 SGHNT and CDR2 YENEEA. The ends lost 8 bases at V and 2 bases at J; junction bases unmatched: 6. CDR3: CASPGTSDPYNEQFF. In DNA, the CDR3 is TGTGCCAGCCCGGGGACTAGCGATCCCTACAATGAGCAGTTCTTC.

In DNA form, the CDR3 reads TGTGCCAGCAGCCTATCTGCTAGCGGGGGTGCTTCCTACGAGCAGTACTTC. This codes for CASSLSASGGASYEQYF. The chain has TRBV11-3 and TRBJ2-7; 10 bases map to TRBD2. The CDR3 spans 17 residues. Germline CDR1 is SGHNT and CDR2 is YENEEA. The V and J ends lost 5 bases and 1 base, in that order; junction bases with no gene match: 11.

This chain joins TRBV27 and TRBJ1-1, with a weak D call TRBD1 (5 bases). V was cut by 7 bases and J by 5 bases, with 17 bases left in between. Per germline, CDR1 MNHEY and CDR2 SMNVEV (reference sequence). CDR3 size: 14 residues. The CDR3 nucleotides read TGTGCCAGCAATTCTCGCGGGGCAAGAACTGAAGCTTTCTTT. Protein sequence: CASNSRGARTEAFF.

The CDR3: CASQDSYEQYF. The CDR3 nucleotides are TGTGCCAGCCAGGACAGCTACGAGCAGTACTTC. V gene TRBV18 combines with J gene TRBJ2-7; D is possibly TRBD1 (6 bases). V was clipped by 8 bases and J by 3 bases, with 8 bases between them. The CDR3 totals 11 residues. Germline lookup yields CDR1 KGHSH and CDR2 LQKENI.

The V gene is TRBV2, the J gene TRBJ2-5, with D maybe TRBD2 (5 bases). In germline, CDR1 is SNHLY, CDR2 FYNNEI. V lost 5 bases and J lost 2, with 9 bases in between. This CDR3 comprises 13 residues. The CDR3 nucleotides read TGTGCCAGCAGTTGGACTGAACAAGAGACCCAGTACTTC. Its translation: CASSWTEQETQYF.

V gene TRBV5-1 combines with J gene TRBJ2-3; 7 bases are a match to TRBD2. The germline V gene has CDR1 SGHRS and CDR2 YFSETQ. There are 17 residues in the CDR3. Trimming took 0 bases from V and 1 from J; bases not matched to a gene: 8. The CDR3 DNA sequence: TGCGCCAGCAGCTTGGCCAACATAGCGGGCCGCACAGATACGCAGTATTTT. This sequence encodes CASSLANIAGRTDTQYF.

The gene calls are TRBV9 and TRBJ1-6; the D gene is possibly TRBD1 (5 bases). Germline assignment: CDR1 SGDLS and CDR2 YYNGEE. CDR3 size: 14 residues. V was trimmed by 1 base and J by 7 bases, leaving 9 bases between them. CDR3 region: CASSVLAGNSPLHF. The CDR3 bases are TGTGCCAGCAGCGTACTGGCAGGGAATTCACCCCTCCACTTT.

The chain has TRBV5-4 and TRBJ1-3; possibly TRBD1 for D (5 bases). CDR3 length: 15 amino acids. Germline V gives CDR1 SGHNT, CDR2 YYREEE (reference sequence). The V and J ends lost 4 bases and 0 bases respectively, with 11 bases between them. The CDR3: CASSLTGGSGNTIYF. The CDR3 DNA follows: TGTGCCAGCAGCCTGACGGGGGGCTCTGGAAACACCATATATTTT.

The V call is TRBV18, the J call TRBJ2-3, with 10 bases aligning to TRBD2. The CDR3 spans 16 residues. The J segment lost 5 bases and the V segment lost 0 bases, leaving 5 bases of the junction unmatched. CDR1 is KGHSH and CDR2 is LQKENI in the germline V gene. CDR3 bases: TGTGCCAGCTCACCACCAGTAGCGGGGGGCCGAGATACGCAGTATTTT. Translating gives CASSPPVAGGRDTQYF.

The gene calls are TRBV28 and TRBJ1-2, with 7 bases aligning to TRBD1. CDR3 length: 14 residues. V trimming: 1 base; J trimming: 6 bases; junction bases outside the gene matches: 5. CDR1 and CDR2 from the germline V gene are MDHEN and SYDVKM. The CDR3 nucleotides read TGTGCCAGCAGTTTATTGGCAGGGGGGAATGGCTACACCTTC. As protein: CASSLLAGGNGYTF.

This clone showed up just a few times. The chain carries TRBV19 and TRBJ2-1; 7 bases align to TRBD1. The length of the CDR3 is 14 residues. The junction had 9 bases not matched to a gene; V was cut back by 4 bases and J by 9 bases. The V gene's germline CDR1 is LNHDA and CDR2 SQIVND (reference sequence). CDR3 region: CASSKGQPTSEQFF. The CDR3 region has the DNA TGTGCCAGTAGTAAGGGACAGCCGACTTCTGAGCAGTTCTTC.

Only one count was recorded for this clone. The chain employs TRBV28 and TRBJ1-2, with 7 bases identical to TRBD1. V gave up 5 bases and J gave up 6 bases; unmatched junction bases: 9. This CDR3 has 14 amino acids. Germline values: CDR1 MDHEN, CDR2 SYDVKM. CDR3 DNA: TGTGCCAGCAGTCCGCCGGACAGGAGGAATGGCTACACCTTC. It codes for CASSPPDRRNGYTF.

The V gene is TRBV2, the J gene TRBJ2-7; 8 bases map to TRBD1. CDR1 is SNHLY, CDR2 FYNNEI, per germline. The CDR3 runs to 13 residues. Trimming removed 6 bases from V and 3 bases from J; junction bases left unmatched: 4. CDR3 sequence reads: CASSRDRYYEQYF. In DNA form, the CDR3 reads TGTGCCAGCAGCCGGGACAGGTACTACGAGCAGTACTTC.

This clone occurred once. The gene calls are TRBV7-8 and TRBJ2-1; 7 positions match TRBD1. Germline values: CDR1 SGHVS, CDR2 FQNEAQ. Germline trimming cut 1 base from V and 10 bases from J; bases unmatched to any gene: 10. The CDR3 loop spans 15 amino acids. CDR3 in DNA: TGTGCCAGCAGCTTAGAGGACAGGAAGGTGGAAGAGCAGTTCTTC. Encoded protein: CASSLEDRKVEEQFF. The variable domain in full, completed from reference TRBV7-8 and TRBJ2-1, reads GAGVSQSPRYKVAKRGQDVALRCDPISGHVSLFWYQQALGQGPEFLTYFQNEAQLDKSGLPSDRFFAERPEGSVSTLKIQRTQQEDSAVYLCASSLEDRKVEEQFFGPGTRLTVL.

The chain has TRBV7-2 and TRBJ1-5; D might be TRBD1 (5 bases). Trimming left V 1 base short and J 0 bases short, with 10 bases between. The germline gives CDR1 SGHTA, CDR2 FQGNSA. This CDR3 has 16 residues. CDR3 in amino acids: CASSLGQIHSNQPQHF. The DNA of the CDR3 is TGTGCCAGCAGCTTAGGACAGATACATAGCAATCAGCCCCAGCATTTT. Filled out from reference TRBV7-2 and TRBJ1-5, the complete variable domain reads GAGVSQSPSNKVTEKGKDVELRCDPISGHTALYWYRQSLGQGLEFLIYFQGNSAPDKSGLPSDRFSAERTGGSVSTLTIQRTQQEDSAVYLCASSLGQIHSNQPQHFGDGTRLSIL.

V is TRBV7-2 and J is TRBJ2-3; 8 positions agree with TRBD1. The junction had 8 bases not matched to a gene; V was cut back by 5 bases and J by 4 bases. CDR1 and CDR2 from the germline V gene are SGHTA and FQGNSA. The CDR3 length is 15 residues. CDR3 region: CASSTRQGSADTQYF. DNA for the CDR3: TGTGCCAGCAGCACCAGACAGGGGTCGGCAGATACGCAGTATTTT.

The rearrangement uses TRBV5-4 and TRBJ2-4; maybe TRBD1 (6 bases). Germline lookup yields CDR1 SGHNT and CDR2 YYREEE (reference sequence). With 6 bases removed from V and 3 bases from J, the gap between germline ends came to 13 bases. This CDR3 is built from 14 residues. The CDR3 DNA reads as TGTGCCAGCAACCCACAGGGAGACAAAAACATTCAGTACTTC. Amino acid sequence: CASNPQGDKNIQYF.